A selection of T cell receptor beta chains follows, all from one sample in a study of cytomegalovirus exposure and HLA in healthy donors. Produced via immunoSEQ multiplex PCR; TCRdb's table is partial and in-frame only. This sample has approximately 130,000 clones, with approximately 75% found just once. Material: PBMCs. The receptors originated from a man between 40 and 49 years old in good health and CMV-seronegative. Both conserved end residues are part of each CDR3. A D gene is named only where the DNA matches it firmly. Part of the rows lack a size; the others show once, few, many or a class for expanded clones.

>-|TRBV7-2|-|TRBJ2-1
CASSSGVQRNEQFF
TGTGCCAGCAGCTCAGGGGTCCAACGGAATGAGCAGTTCTTC
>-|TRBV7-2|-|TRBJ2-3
CASNLRADTQYF
TGTGCCAGCAACCTTCGGGCAGATACGCAGTATTTT
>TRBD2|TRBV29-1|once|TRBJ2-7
CSVAGRLAETYEQYF
TGCAGCGTTGCAGGCCGACTAGCGGAAACCTACGAGCAGTACTTC
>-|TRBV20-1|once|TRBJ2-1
CSARGYNEQFF
TGCAGTGCTCGGGGTTACAATGAGCAGTTCTTC
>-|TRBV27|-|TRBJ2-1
CASSGVIRDNEQFF
TGTGCCAGCAGCGGGGTGATACGGGACAATGAGCAGTTCTTC
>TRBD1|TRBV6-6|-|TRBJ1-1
CASTPGTGGTEAFF
TGTGCCAGCACCCCCGGGACAGGGGGCACTGAAGCTTTCTTT
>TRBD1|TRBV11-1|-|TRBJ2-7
CASSIRTGAYYEQYF
TGTGCCAGCAGCATTCGGACAGGGGCCTACTACGAGCAGTACTTC
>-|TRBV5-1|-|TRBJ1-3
CASRPGSGNTIYF
TGCGCCAGCCGGCCGGGCTCTGGAAACACCATATATTTT
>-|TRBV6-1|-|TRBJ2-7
CASGWGHEQYF
TGTGCCAGCGGTTGGGGGCACGAGCAGTACTTC
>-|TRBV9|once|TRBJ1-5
CASSVDTGNQPQHF
TGTGCCAGCAGCGTAGATACTGGCAATCAGCCCCAGCATTTT
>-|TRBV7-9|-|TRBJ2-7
CASLELGGPSSYEQYF
TGTGCCAGCTTGGAACTGGGGGGGCCAAGCTCCTACGAGCAGTACTTC
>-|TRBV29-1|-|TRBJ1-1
CSVGSGPNTEAFF
TGCAGCGTTGGTTCAGGGCCCAACACTGAAGCTTTCTTT